This entry describes one T cell receptor (beta chain). Its antigen is still unknown. V was cut by 3 bases and J by 1 base, with 9 bases left in between. The CDR3 consists of 14 residues. Germline lookup yields CDR1 WNHNN and CDR2 SYGVQD (reference sequence). Nominally healthy donors provided the samples, though records likely missed some immune exposures. This sample stems from a study of cytomegalovirus exposure and HLA in healthy donors. Primers for the PCR totalled 60 Vbeta and 13 Jbeta. TCRdb keeps only in-frame clones here, not all; method: immunoSEQ multiplex PCR. The profile shows about 210,000 clones, about four fifths of them singletons. Study results and caveats: Reports credit the classifier with highly specific, highly sensitive diagnosis of cytomegalovirus status. Immune exposure data for these donors was limited to CMV serostatus. For most TCR sequences rarity was the rule, although some public TCRs occurred in many donors.

This TCR was recovered from a woman in her 50s in good health and CMV-seropositive. This rearrangement joins TRBV10-1 to TRBJ2-5; a possible D gene is TRBD2 (6 bases). Input material: PBMCs. CDR3 region: CASSDGGLQETQYF. The DNA for the CDR3 is TGCGCCAGCAGTGACGGGGGACTCCAAGAGACCCAGTACTTC.